This T cell receptor (beta chain) was obtained from a study of shared clonotypes between healthy human individuals. In germline, CDR1 is SGDLS, CDR2 YYNGEE. The CDR3 runs to 13 residues. Trimming cost V 0 bases and J 1 base, with 4 bases left between them. Participating donors were healthy, HIV-negative adults free of recent acute infections or vaccinations. Each PCR replicate from the sorted subsets contained 200 to 250 ng DNA, which is tens of thousands of T cell genomes. This table comes from immunoSEQ multiplex PCR, and its TCRdb copy is limited to in-frame clones, with some not included. Among about 2 million clones listed, 95% were seen once.

The chain uses TRBV9 and TRBJ1-1; D is unclear. The clonotype comes from a man between 18 and 35 years old in good health. Sequencing used naive CD4+ T cells sorted from blood. Subset: CD45RA+ positively selected. Here the CDR3 reads CASSVDENTEAFF. The CDR3 bases are TGTGCCAGCAGCGTAGACGAGAACACTGAAGCTTTCTTT.